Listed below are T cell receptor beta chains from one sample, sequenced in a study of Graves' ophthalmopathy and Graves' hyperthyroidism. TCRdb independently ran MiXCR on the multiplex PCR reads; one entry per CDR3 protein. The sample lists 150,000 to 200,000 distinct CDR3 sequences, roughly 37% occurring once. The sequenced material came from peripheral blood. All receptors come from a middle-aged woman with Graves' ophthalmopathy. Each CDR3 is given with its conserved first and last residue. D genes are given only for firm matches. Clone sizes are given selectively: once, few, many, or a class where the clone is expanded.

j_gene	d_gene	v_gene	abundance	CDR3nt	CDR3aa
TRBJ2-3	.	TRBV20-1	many	TGCAGTGCCGTACTCAATATGGATACGCAGTATTTT	CSAVLNMDTQYF
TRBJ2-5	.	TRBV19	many	TGTGCCAGTAGCCCCTTGCATCAAGAGACCCAGTACTTC	CASSPLHQETQYF
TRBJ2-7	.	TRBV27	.	TGTGCCAGCAGACTCACCGGAGACTACGAGCAGTACTTC	CASRLTGDYEQYF
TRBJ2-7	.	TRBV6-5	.	TGTGCCAGCAGTTACAGAAGGGAATCCTACGAGCAGTACTTC	CASSYRRESYEQYF
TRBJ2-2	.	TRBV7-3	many	TGTGCCAGCAGCTTGAATGGCGGGAACACCGGGGAGCTGTTTTTT	CASSLNGGNTGELFF
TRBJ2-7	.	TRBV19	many	TGTGCCAGTAGATCCGGGACGGGCAGCTCCTACGAGCAGTACTTC	CASRSGTGSSYEQYF
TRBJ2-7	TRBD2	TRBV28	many	TGTGCCAGCAGTTATACACCCCCCCGCGGGGGAACCTACGAGCAGTACTTC	CASSYTPPRGGTYEQYF
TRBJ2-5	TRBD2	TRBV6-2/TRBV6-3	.	TGTGCCAGCAGTACCGGACTAGCGGCGCGGGGGACCCAGTACTTC	CASSTGLAARGTQYF
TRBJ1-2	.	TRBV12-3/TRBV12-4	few	TGTGCCAGCAGTTTCGACGAAGGAGCCTATGGCTACACCTTC	CASSFDEGAYGYTF
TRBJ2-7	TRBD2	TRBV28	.	TGTGCCAGCAGTTTGCCTAGCGGGAGGGGATACGAGCAGTACTTC	CASSLPSGRGYEQYF
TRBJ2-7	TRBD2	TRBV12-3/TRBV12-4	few	TGTGCCAGCAGTTTCCCGACTAGCGGGAGTGAGCAGTACTTC	CASSFPTSGSEQYF
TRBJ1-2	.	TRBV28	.	TGTGCCAGCAGTTTAAAGGTAGCAGGCGGCTACACCTTC	CASSLKVAGGYTF
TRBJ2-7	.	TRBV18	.	TGTGCCAGCTCACCAAGGGTCGACGAGCAGTACTTC	CASSPRVDEQYF
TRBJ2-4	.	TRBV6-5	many	TGTGCCAGCAGTAGAGGACAGTACCAAAACATTCAGTACTTC	CASSRGQYQNIQYF
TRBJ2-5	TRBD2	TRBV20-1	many	TGCAGTGCTATTACTAGCGGAGGGGGAAAAGAGACCCAGTACTTC	CSAITSGGGKETQYF
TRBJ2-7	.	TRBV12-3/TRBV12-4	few	TGTGCCAGCCGACCCTCCGAGTCAGGGCCCCTTTCGTACGAGCAGTACTTC	CASRPSESGPLSYEQYF
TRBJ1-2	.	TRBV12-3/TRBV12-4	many	TGTGCCAGCAGTTTGTCCTTCCGGGGCTACACCTTC	CASSLSFRGYTF
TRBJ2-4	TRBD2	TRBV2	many	TGTGCCAGCGCCCAAGGAGCTAGCGGGGGGGCGGGAGCCAAAAACATTCAGTACTTC	CASAQGASGGAGAKNIQYF
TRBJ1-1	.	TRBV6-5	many	TGTGCCAGCAGTTCGGGGGGCTTTTCCAGGGCTTTCTTT	CASSSGGFSRAFF
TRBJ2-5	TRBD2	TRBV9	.	TGTGCCAGCAGCGCCACTAGCGGCGGAGAGACCCAGTACTTC	CASSATSGGETQYF
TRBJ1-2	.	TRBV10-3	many	TGTGCCAGCCAAGGCCCATGGGGTGGCTACACCTTC	CASQGPWGGYTF
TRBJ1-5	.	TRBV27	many	TGTGCCAGCAGTTTATCATGGGGGGATCAGCCCCAGCATTTT	CASSLSWGDQPQHF
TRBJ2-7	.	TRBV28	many	TGTGCCAGCAAGAACCGGGGAGGATTGCACGAGCAGTACTTC	CASKNRGGLHEQYF
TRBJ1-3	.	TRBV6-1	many	TGTGCCAGCAGCCCTTCTGCTGGAAACACCATATATTTT	CASSPSAGNTIYF
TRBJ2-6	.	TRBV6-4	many	TGTGCCAGCAGTGACAAACTGAGCTCTGGGGCCAACGTCCTGACTTTC	CASSDKLSSGANVLTF
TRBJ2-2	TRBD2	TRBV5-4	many	TGTGCCAGCAGCTTGGTGGGTAGCGGGGCCAACACCGGGGAGCTGTTTTTT	CASSLVGSGANTGELFF
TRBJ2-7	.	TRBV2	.	TGTGCCAGCAAGGAGTACCTCCGGGAGCAGTACTTC	CASKEYLREQYF
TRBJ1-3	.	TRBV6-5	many	TGTGCCAGCAGTTACCCTCGATCTGGAAACACCATATATTTT	CASSYPRSGNTIYF
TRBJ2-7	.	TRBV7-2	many	TGTGCCAGCAGCCCGCAGGTCGGACCCTACGAGCAGTACTTC	CASSPQVGPYEQYF
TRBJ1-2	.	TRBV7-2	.	TGTGCCAGCAGCTTAGCGCTGGGACGGAATAACTATGGCTACACCTTC	CASSLALGRNNYGYTF
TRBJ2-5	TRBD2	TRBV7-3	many	TGTGCCAGCAGTACGGGGGGCCAAGAGACCCAGTACTTC	CASSTGGQETQYF
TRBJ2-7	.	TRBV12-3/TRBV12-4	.	TGTGCCAGCACCCTAGACGTTAGCGGAGCCCGTTGGTACTTC	CASTLDVSGARWYF
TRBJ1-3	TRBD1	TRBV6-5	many	TGTGCCAGCAGCCGACAGGGCAACTCTGGAAACACCATATATTTT	CASSRQGNSGNTIYF
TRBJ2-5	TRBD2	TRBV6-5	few	TGTGCCAGCAGTTACCGACTAGCGGGAGGTCAAGAGACCCAGTACTTC	CASSYRLAGGQETQYF
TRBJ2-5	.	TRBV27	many	TGTGCCAGCAGTTTTACTTATGGACGCTTGGAGACCCAGTACTTC	CASSFTYGRLETQYF
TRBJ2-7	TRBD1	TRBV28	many	TGTGCCAGCAGTTCCCCGACCGGGACAGGGATTAGGTACGAGCAGTACTTC	CASSSPTGTGIRYEQYF
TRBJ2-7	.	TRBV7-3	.	TGTGCCAGCAGCTATCAGGCAGGGGACGAGCAGTACTTC	CASSYQAGDEQYF
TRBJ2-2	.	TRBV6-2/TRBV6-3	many	TGTGCCAGCACTTCCGGGCCAAACACCGGGGAGCTGTTTTTT	CASTSGPNTGELFF
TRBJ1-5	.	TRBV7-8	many	TGTGCCAGCAGCTTTGTAGGGTCAGGGATTAGCAATCAGCCCCAGCATTTT	CASSFVGSGISNQPQHF
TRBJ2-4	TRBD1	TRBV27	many	TGTGCCAGCAGTTTACGGGGACAGGGGTTAGGCATTCAGTACTTC	CASSLRGQGLGIQYF
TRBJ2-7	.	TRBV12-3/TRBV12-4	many	TGTGCCAGCAGAAGAGGCTCGAGCTCCTACGAGCAGTACTTC	CASRRGSSSYEQYF
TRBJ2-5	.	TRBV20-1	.	TGCAGTGTTGGGGAGGAGACCCAGTACTTC	CSVGEETQYF
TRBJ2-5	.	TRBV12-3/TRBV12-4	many	TGTGCCAGCAGTTTATCGGCTATAGGGGCCCAGTACTTC	CASSLSAIGAQYF
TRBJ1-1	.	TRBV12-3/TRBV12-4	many	TGTGCCAGCGGGGTGTTTGGGGGTGCTTTCTTT	CASGVFGGAFF
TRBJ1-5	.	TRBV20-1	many	TGCAGTGCTAGAGGGAACCGCGATCAGCCCCAGCATTTT	CSARGNRDQPQHF
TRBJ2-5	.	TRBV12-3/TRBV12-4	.	TGTGCCAGCGGAGGGGGGGAGGAGACCCAGTACTTC	CASGGGEETQYF
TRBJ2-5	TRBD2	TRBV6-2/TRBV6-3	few	TGTGCCAGCAGTGCCCTCACGACTAGCGGGAGGAAGGAGACCCAGTACTTC	CASSALTTSGRKETQYF
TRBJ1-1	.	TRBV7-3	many	TGTGCCAGCAGCTTAATTACAGGCACTGAAGCTTTCTTT	CASSLITGTEAFF